What follows are 17 T cell receptor beta chains derived from one specimen sequenced in a study of cytotoxic CD8 clonotypes in ibrutinib-treated CLL. TCRdb's table, derived via immunoSEQ multiplex PCR, lists solely in-frame clones and lacks some. Of some 92,000 clones listed, roughly three quarters are singletons. The material was PBMCs, obtained after 24 months of ibrutinib treatment. Receptor source: a human donor with chronic lymphocytic leukemia.

V gene TRBV6-1 combines with J gene TRBJ2-5; possible D gene TRBD1, 6 bases. Germline CDR1 reads MNHNS; CDR2 reads SASEGT. Trimming removed 3 bases from V and 4 bases from J, with 18 bases in between. The CDR3 extends over 16 amino acids. CDR3 in amino acids: CASSDYSTGFGETQYF. The DNA for the CDR3 is TGTGCCAGCAGTGACTACAGCACAGGGTTCGGAGAGACCCAGTACTTC.

This clone was seen more than once but under ten times. The chain employs TRBV25-1 and TRBJ1-3; maybe TRBD1 (5 bases). V gave up 7 bases and J gave up 4 bases, with 14 bases separating them. CDR1 and CDR2 (germline): MGHDK, SYGVNS. There are 14 residues in the CDR3. CDR3 in DNA: TGTGCCAGCATGCCAGGGAGGGGCGGAAACACCATATATTTT. Translated: CASMPGRGGNTIYF.

This clone was recorded at least ten times. The CDR3 protein is CASSLGTSTEAFF. The CDR3 DNA sequence: TGTGCCAGCAGCTTAGGGACCAGCACTGAAGCTTTCTTT. This rearrangement joins TRBV11-1 to TRBJ1-1; no clear D. Germline CDR1 SGHAT, CDR2 FQDESV (reference sequence). Between the trimmed V and J ends, which lost 1 base and 4 bases, there was a span of 7 bases. This CDR3 region has 13 residues. The variable domain in full, completed from reference TRBV11-1 and TRBJ1-1, reads EAEVAQSPRYKITEKSQAVAFWCDPISGHATLYWYRQILGQGPELLVQFQDESVVDDSQLPKDRFSAERLKGVDSTLKIQPAELGDSAMYLCASSLGTSTEAFFGQGTRLTVV.

This chain joins TRBV9 and TRBJ1-2; D remains ambiguous. The CDR3 runs 15 residues. Germline CDR1 and CDR2: SGDLS and YYNGEE. V was trimmed by 0 bases and J by 5 bases, leaving 14 bases between them. The CDR3 is CASSVEARIGYGYTF. CDR3 sequence (DNA): TGTGCCAGCAGCGTAGAAGCCAGGATAGGGTATGGCTACACCTTC.

The V and J genes are TRBV6-6 and TRBJ2-5, with D hard to call. CDR1 is MNHNY and CDR2 is SVGAGI in the germline V gene (reference sequence). V lost 5 bases and J lost 7, with 11 bases in between. This CDR3 is built from 12 residues. The CDR3 nucleotides read TGTGCCAGCAGTCCGGAGCCCCGGACCCAGTACTTC. Amino acids: CASSPEPRTQYF.

The rearrangement joins TRBV5-1 to TRBJ2-3; tentative D call: TRBD2 (5 bases). Germline V gives CDR1 SGHRS, CDR2 YFSETQ. Trimming shortened V by 4 bases and J by 0 bases, and 12 bases separated the two germline ends. This CDR3 spans 15 amino acids. The CDR3 is CASSGTRTSTDTQYF. CDR3 bases: TGCGCCAGCAGCGGTACGCGGACTAGCACAGATACGCAGTATTTT.

The CDR3 here is CAWNGLVGEKLFF. The CDR3 DNA follows: TGTGCCTGGAATGGGTTGGTGGGTGAAAAACTGTTTTTT. The chain employs TRBV30 and TRBJ1-4; D remains unclear. From germline, CDR1 is GTSNPN and CDR2 SVGIG (reference sequence). V lost 4 bases and J 7 bases, leaving 13 bases between the germline ends. The CDR3 is 13 residues long.

This clone was seen more than once but under ten times. CDR3 amino acids: CASTPGFSYEQYF. CDR3 nucleotides: TGTGCCAGCACCCCCGGGTTCTCCTACGAGCAGTACTTC. The genes are TRBV7-9 and TRBJ2-7; D remains ambiguous. Germline CDR1 and CDR2: SEHNR and FQNEAQ (reference sequence). This CDR3 has 13 amino acids. V was clipped by 7 bases and J by 0 bases, with 10 bases between them.

This clone turned up a few times. The genes are TRBV27 and TRBJ1-6; tentatively, D is TRBD1 (6 bases). V dropped 2 bases and J dropped 9 bases, with 11 bases sitting between them. The CDR3 totals 14 residues. Germline V lookup: CDR1 MNHEY, CDR2 SMNVEV (reference sequence). The CDR3 is CASSLLGASSPLHF. CDR3 DNA sequence: TGTGCCAGCAGTTTACTGGGGGCCAGTTCACCCCTCCACTTT.

V and J are TRBV5-6 and TRBJ2-5, with 7 bases lining up with TRBD1. The J segment lost 1 base and the V segment lost 3 bases, leaving 3 bases of the junction unmatched. This CDR3 region has 14 residues. CDR1 and CDR2 from the germline V gene are SGHDT and YYEEEE. CDR3 coding DNA: TGTGCCAGCAGCTCGGGACAGTTCCAAGAGACCCAGTACTTC. This encodes CASSSGQFQETQYF.

The genes are TRBV18 and TRBJ2-2; D is possibly TRBD1 (6 bases). The CDR3 extends over 14 amino acids. Trimming took 6 bases from V and 6 from J, leaving 14 bases between them. Germline assignment: CDR1 KGHSH and CDR2 LQKENI. The CDR3 protein is CASSELQGSGELFF. The CDR3 bases are TGTGCCAGCTCGGAGCTACAGGGATCCGGGGAGCTGTTTTTT.

The chain carries TRBV5-1 and TRBJ1-6, with D possibly matching TRBD1 (6 bases). CDR3 length equals 12 residues. V was cut by 4 bases and J by 14 bases, with 13 bases left in between. The germline CDR1 and CDR2 sequences are SGHRS and YFSETQ. DNA of the CDR3: TGCGCCAGCAGCCTCGAACAGGGCACCCTCCACTTT. As protein: CASSLEQGTLHF. Filled out from reference TRBV5-1 and TRBJ1-6, the complete variable domain reads KAGVTQTPRYLIKTRGQQVTLSCSPISGHRSVSWYQQTPGQGLQFLFEYFSETQRNKGNFPGRFSGRQFSNSRSEMNVSTLELGDSALYLCASSLEQGTLHFGNGTRLTVT.

This chain connects TRBV11-3 to TRBJ2-3; D possibly corresponds to TRBD2 (5 bases). The V end lost 1 base, the J end lost 2 bases, and 7 bases lay between the germline ends. The germline V gene encodes CDR1 SGHNT and CDR2 YENEEA. The CDR3 contains 14 residues. The CDR3 is CASSLGSATDTQYF. The DNA of the CDR3 is TGTGCCAGCAGCTTAGGTAGCGCCACAGATACGCAGTATTTT.

V and J are TRBV10-3 and TRBJ1-3; possibly TRBD1 for D (5 bases). V gave up 4 bases and J gave up 0 bases, with 13 bases separating them. The CDR3 has 16 residues. CDR1 ENHRY and CDR2 SYGVKD come from the germline V gene. CDR3 coding DNA: TGTGCCATCAGTGGCACCGGGACGAGCTCTGGAAACACCATATATTTT. It yields the protein CAISGTGTSSGNTIYF.

The chain recombines TRBV29-1 with TRBJ1-2, with 7 bases aligning to TRBD1. Losses at the gene ends were 5 bases for V and 7 bases for J; bases not matched to a gene: 7. Germline V lookup: CDR1 SQVTM, CDR2 ANQGSEA. This CDR3 region has 12 residues. The CDR3 is CSVLEGAGGYTF. In nucleotides, the CDR3 is TGCAGCGTTCTTGAGGGGGCTGGTGGCTACACCTTC.

The V and J genes are TRBV5-5 and TRBJ1-2; D remains unclear. Trimming took off 3 bases at V and 1 base at J, with 7 bases between the two ends. Per the germline V gene, CDR1 is SGHKS and CDR2 is YYEKEE (reference sequence). This CDR3 comprises 13 residues. CDR3 DNA sequence: TGTGCCAGCAGCTCCGGGAATAACTATGGCTACACCTTC. It specifies CASSSGNNYGYTF.

This clone appeared a single time. The chain combines TRBV5-4 with TRBJ1-1; D is undetermined. The germline CDR1 and CDR2 sequences are SGHNT and YYREEE (reference sequence). Trimming took off 3 bases at V and 5 bases at J, with 11 bases between the two ends. The CDR3 consists of 13 residues. The CDR3 DNA is TGTGCCAGCAGCTCCGAGCCGACGACTGAAGCTTTCTTT. This encodes CASSSEPTTEAFF.